This T cell receptor (beta chain) derives from a study of T cells in Graves' hyperthyroidism and ophthalmopathy. Researchers took RNA transcripts and amplified the TCR beta CDR3 regions from them. During a first-round RT-PCR of the TCR CDR3, the HTBI primer set was used. In TCRdb, the multiplex PCR reads were re-called with MiXCR into one record per CDR3 protein. The data show hundreds of thousands of distinct CDR3 sequences, 15% to 20% seen once. Points from the study as a whole: A model of 13 V-J features distinguished ophthalmopathy from stable hyperthyroidism.

Trimming removed 3 bases at V and 7 bases at J, with 10 bases between. The CDR3 spans 13 residues. Per the germline V gene, CDR1 is ENHRY and CDR2 is SYGVKD. With regard to this clonotype: The antigen is undetermined.

The sequence was collected from an older woman with Graves' ophthalmopathy. The sequenced sample was blood. This chain joins TRBV10-3 and TRBJ2-1; D may be TRBD1 (6 bases). DNA of the CDR3: TGTGCCATCAGTGAAACAGGGCGAAATGAGCAGTTCTTC. Translating gives CAISETGRNEQFF.